The 21 T cell receptor beta chains reported below all come from one sample, sequenced in a study of human T cells and chemical hapten exposure. Stated time point: patch test 1, 2 weeks after DPC sensitization. Noted treatment: therapeutic diphenylcyclopropenone sensitization with weekly scalp DPC. TCRdb reprocessed the RACE reads with MiXCR, giving one entry per CDR3 protein. The sample lists about 49,000 distinct CDR3 sequences; about 9% were seen once. The sequences come from whole blood, collected in connection with sensitization to the hapten diphenylcyclopropenone (DPC). The receptor set was obtained from a woman aged 45-65 years with alopecia areata. Some clones in this sample may be carry-over from other donors' samples.

The J gene is TRBJ2-1, the V gene TRBV27, with D perhaps given as TRBD1 or TRBD2 (6 bases each). Germline CDR1 reads MNHEY; CDR2 reads SMNVEV (reference sequence). The CDR3 consists of 15 residues. Trimming removed 3 bases at V and 0 bases at J, with 9 bases between. The CDR3 DNA follows: TGTGCCAGCAGTTTGGGGGGCTACTCCTACAATGAGCAGTTCTTC. This codes for CASSLGGYSYNEQFF.

Ten or more counts support this clonotype. V is TRBV3-1 and J is TRBJ2-7; weak D call: TRBD2 (5 bases). Trimming removed 4 bases from V and 2 bases from J, with 9 bases in between. Germline assignment: CDR1 LGHDT and CDR2 YNNKEL (reference sequence). The CDR3 is 13 residues long. The CDR3 spells CASSLATTYEQYF. In DNA, the CDR3 is TGTGCCAGCAGCCTAGCGACAACCTACGAGCAGTACTTC.

CDR3 sequence: CSPDRQAFF. The CDR3 bases are TGCAGCCCGGACAGACAAGCTTTCTTT. The rearrangement joins TRBV29-1 to TRBJ1-1; D might be TRBD1 (6 bases). The V gene lost 8 bases and the J gene lost 9 bases, with 10 bases spanning the gap. From germline, CDR1 is SQVTM and CDR2 ANQGSEA. The CDR3 consists of 9 residues.

This clonotype was picked up many times. The chain has TRBV7-7 and TRBJ2-1, with 10 nucleotides matching TRBD2. The CDR3 contains 13 residues. CDR1 SSHAT and CDR2 FNYEAQ come from the germline V gene (reference sequence). The junction had 0 bases not matched to a gene; V was cut back by 4 bases and J by 6 bases. CDR3 DNA sequence: TGTGCCAGCAGCTCTAGCGGGAGCAATGAGCAGTTCTTC. It yields the protein CASSSSGSNEQFF.

This clonotype occurred many times. The chain uses TRBV7-2 and TRBJ1-1; a weak D match, TRBD1 (5 bases). The CDR3 has 14 residues. The germline V gene has CDR1 SGHTA and CDR2 FQGNSA. Trimming left V 1 base short and J 1 base short, with 7 bases between. The CDR3 reads CASSLVGANTEAFF. As DNA, the CDR3 is TGTGCCAGCAGCTTAGTAGGGGCGAACACTGAAGCTTTCTTT.

The table lists this clonotype with many counts. The V gene is TRBV29-1, the J gene TRBJ2-2, with unresolved D. This CDR3 comprises 12 residues. The V end lost 5 bases, the J end lost 1 base, and 5 bases lay between the germline ends. Per germline, CDR1 SQVTM and CDR2 ANQGSEA. The CDR3 sequence: CSVSGNTGELFF. CDR3 nucleotide sequence: TGCAGCGTTTCCGGGAACACCGGGGAGCTGTTTTTT.

The chain recombines TRBV19 with TRBJ1-1; 7 bases match TRBD1. Germline-derived CDR1 and CDR2 are LNHDA and SQIVND (reference sequence). J gave up 3 bases and V 5 bases, and 3 bases lay outside the gene matches. CDR3 length: 13 amino acids. CDR3 residues: CASSATGDTEAFF. CDR3 DNA: TGTGCCAGTAGTGCTACAGGGGACACTGAAGCTTTCTTT. The variable domain in full, with the rest retrieved from reference TRBV19 and TRBJ1-1, is DGGITQSPKYLFRKEGQNVTLSCEQNLNHDAMYWYRQDPGQGLRLIYYSQIVNDFQKGDIAEGYSVSREKKESFPLTVTSAQKNPTAFYLCASSATGDTEAFFGQGTRLTVV.

This clonotype occurred a few times. The chain couples TRBV19 to TRBJ1-5, with TRBD1 as a possible D gene (6 bases). The CDR3 covers 16 residues. The germline V gene has CDR1 LNHDA and CDR2 SQIVND (reference sequence). The V end lost 5 bases, the J end lost 4 bases, and 18 bases lay between the germline ends. The CDR3 loop reads CASSARGATSNQPQHF. The CDR3 DNA reads as TGTGCCAGTAGTGCTAGGGGGGCGACCTCTAATCAGCCCCAGCATTTT.

This clonotype appeared many times. CDR3 sequence (DNA): TGTGCCAGCAGTCAGCGGGAGCGCTACAATGAGCAGTTCTTC. Translating it yields CASSQRERYNEQFF. This chain connects TRBV28 to TRBJ2-1; 8 nucleotides line up with TRBD2. The CDR3 length is 14 residues. Germline V lookup: CDR1 MDHEN, CDR2 SYDVKM. The trim removed 5 bases at V and 3 bases at J, leaving 3 bases unmatched.

This clonotype has ten or more counts. The V gene is TRBV29-1, the J gene TRBJ2-1, with 9 nucleotides matching TRBD2. Germline loops: CDR1 SQVTM, CDR2 ANQGSEA. J lost 13 bases, V lost 6 bases, and 7 bases had no gene match. The CDR3 has 11 amino acids. CDR3 coding DNA: TGCAGCGTAGAACTAGCGGGCCCCCAGTTCTTC. Protein sequence: CSVELAGPQFF.

This clonotype was picked up a small number of times. J is TRBJ2-3 and V is TRBV10-3; TRBD2 is a possible D gene (6 bases). The CDR3 loop spans 16 amino acids. Germline CDR1 ENHRY, CDR2 SYGVKD. The V gene lost 5 bases and the J gene lost 5 bases, with 20 bases spanning the gap. The CDR3 DNA sequence: TGTGCCATCAGTCGGGACGGCATGGGGGAGGTAGATACGCAGTATTTT. Translated: CAISRDGMGEVDTQYF.

This clonotype was seen more than once but under ten times. This sequence joins TRBV19 and TRBJ2-7; the match to TRBD2 covers 10 bases. Germline values: CDR1 LNHDA, CDR2 SQIVND (reference sequence). The junction had 5 bases not matched to a gene; V was cut back by 4 bases and J by 5 bases. This CDR3 is 14 amino acids long. This chain's CDR3 is CASSTPGLANEQYF. CDR3 bases: TGTGCCAGTAGTACCCCGGGACTAGCGAACGAGCAGTACTTC.

This clonotype was detected ten times or more. V and J are TRBV5-4 and TRBJ2-3; 7 bases fit TRBD2. The CDR3 totals 16 residues. CDR1 and CDR2 (germline): SGHNT, YYREEE (reference sequence). The J segment lost 5 bases and the V segment lost 6 bases, leaving 15 bases of the junction unmatched. This CDR3 reads CASTQRGAGVGDTQYF. For the CDR3, the DNA is TGTGCCAGCACCCAGAGAGGGGCGGGAGTCGGAGATACGCAGTATTTT.

There are many counts of this clonotype. V is TRBV20-1 and J is TRBJ1-5; TRBD1 aligns across 9 bases. CDR3 size: 21 residues. From germline, CDR1 is DFQATT and CDR2 SNEGSKA (reference sequence). V gave up 4 bases and J gave up 0 bases; unmatched junction bases: 22. The CDR3 reads CSATGQGTLKSGSFSNQPQHF. In DNA form, the CDR3 reads TGCAGTGCTACCGGACAGGGGACCTTAAAGTCTGGGTCCTTTAGCAATCAGCCCCAGCATTTT.

This clonotype was detected ten times or more. This rearrangement joins TRBV7-6 to TRBJ2-1; D is unresolved. V dropped 5 bases and J dropped 5 bases, with 19 bases sitting between them. CDR1 is SGHVS, CDR2 FNYEAQ, per germline. CDR3 length: 16 residues. The CDR3 spells CASSPLKAPGHNEQFF. As DNA, the CDR3 is TGTGCCAGCAGCCCCCTTAAAGCCCCCGGCCACAATGAGCAGTTCTTC.

Many counts were recorded for this clonotype. The V and J genes are TRBV7-9 and TRBJ2-5; D gene ambiguous. The germline V gene encodes CDR1 SEHNR and CDR2 FQNEAQ (reference sequence). This CDR3 is built from 12 residues. V gave up 2 bases and J gave up 5 bases, with 6 bases separating them. The CDR3 loop is CASSLIGETQYF. DNA for the CDR3: TGTGCCAGCAGCTTAATCGGCGAGACCCAGTACTTC.

A note on this clonotype: This may be a read error: a much more frequent sequence differs by one nucleotide. This chain connects TRBV29-1 to TRBJ1-2; D remains unclear. CDR1 SQVTM and CDR2 ANQGSEA come from the germline V gene. The CDR3 contains 12 residues. The DNA for the CDR3 is TGCAGAGTTGAATTGGCCCCCTATGGCTACACCTTC. It is translated as CRVELAPYGYTF.

In its sample, this clonotype ranks as medium-sized. The CDR3 loop is CSVSPGIRQPQHF. The CDR3 nucleotides are TGCAGCGTTAGTCCAGGGATTAGACAGCCCCAGCATTTT. This chain connects TRBV29-1 to TRBJ1-5, with D perhaps matching TRBD1 (5 bases). The germline V and J ends were trimmed by 5 bases and 7 bases, with 15 bases remaining between them. Germline values: CDR1 SQVTM, CDR2 ANQGSEA. This CDR3 comprises 13 residues.

This clonotype has ten or more counts. This chain joins TRBV18 and TRBJ2-2; unclear D gene. Germline lookup yields CDR1 KGHSH and CDR2 LQKENI. The CDR3 is 14 residues long. The V end lost 1 base, the J end lost 3 bases, and 6 bases lay between the germline ends. CDR3 nucleotide sequence: TGTGCCAGCTCACCACTCACGGACACCGGGGAGCTGTTTTTT. It specifies CASSPLTDTGELFF. The full variable domain, completed using reference TRBV18 and TRBJ2-2, is NAGVMQNPRHLVRRRGQEARLRCSPMKGHSHVYWYRQLPEEGLKFMVYLQKENIIDESGMPKERFSAEFPKEGPSILRIQQVVRGDSAAYFCASSPLTDTGELFFGEGSRLTVL.

This clonotype was counted between two and nine times. V and J are TRBV3-1 and TRBJ1-1; 7 nucleotides line up with TRBD1. The CDR3 consists of 16 residues. Per germline, CDR1 LGHDT and CDR2 YNNKEL (reference sequence). V lost 3 bases and J lost 4; bases outside the gene matches: 11. The CDR3 bases are TGTGCCAGCAGCCACATTCATCGACAGGGCGGCACTGAAGCTTTCTTT. Its protein is CASSHIHRQGGTEAFF.

The V gene is TRBV7-6, the J gene TRBJ1-1; TRBD1 is a possible D gene (6 bases). V shed 5 bases and J shed 1 base, with 11 bases lying between them. From germline, CDR1 is SGHVS and CDR2 FNYEAQ. The CDR3 covers 14 residues. The CDR3 DNA sequence: TGTGCCAGCAGCCCCCAGGGGCGGAACACTGAAGCTTTCTTT. Translation gives CASSPQGRNTEAFF.